This TCR beta chain was recorded in a study of PD-L1 blockade in urothelial cancer. Study summary: Of prior chemotherapy regimens, patients had received between 0 and 3. The median number of T cells present in blood samples was roughly 140,000.

Study outcomes and limitations: Below-median pretreatment blood TCR clonality predicted better survival.

V lost 0 bases, J lost 8 bases, and 5 bases stayed unmatched. This CDR3 comprises 15 residues. The germline CDR1 and CDR2 sequences are MNHEY and SVGAGI. Some clones are missing from TCRdb's copy, which holds only in-frame ones; the method was immunoSEQ multiplex PCR. The sample has 38,000 or so clones; around four fifths are singletons. This clone was found once. Its antigen is still unknown. This chain links TRBV6-5 with TRBJ1-4; 8 bases align to TRBD1. Here the sequenced sample was PBMCs, taken around atezolizumab (anti-PD-L1) treatment. This clonotype was obtained from a man aged 55 to 70 with urothelial cancer. The CDR3 loop is CASSYSGTGLEKLFF. The CDR3 DNA follows: TGTGCCAGCAGTTACTCAGGGACAGGTTTGGAAAAACTGTTTTTT.